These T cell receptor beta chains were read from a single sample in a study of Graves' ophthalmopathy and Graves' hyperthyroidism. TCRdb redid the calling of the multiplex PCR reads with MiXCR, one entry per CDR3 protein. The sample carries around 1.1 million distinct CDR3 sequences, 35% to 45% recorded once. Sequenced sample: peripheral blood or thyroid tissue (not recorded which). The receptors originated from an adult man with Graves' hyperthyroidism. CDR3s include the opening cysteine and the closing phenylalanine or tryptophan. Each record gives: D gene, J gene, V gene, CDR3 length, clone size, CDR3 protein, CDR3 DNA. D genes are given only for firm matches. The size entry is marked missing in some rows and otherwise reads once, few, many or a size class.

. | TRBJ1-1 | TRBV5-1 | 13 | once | CASSLAEPTDAFF | TGCGCCAGCAGCTTGGCCGAGCCGACCGACGCTTTCTTT
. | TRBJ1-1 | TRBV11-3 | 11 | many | CASRQAGEAFF | TGTGCCAGCAGGCAAGCGGGCGAAGCTTTCTTT
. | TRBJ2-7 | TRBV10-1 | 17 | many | CASSAPGTDIDSYEQYF | TGCGCCAGCAGTGCTCCCGGGACCGACATAGACTCCTACGAGCAGTACTTC
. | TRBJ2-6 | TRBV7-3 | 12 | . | CASSLKDNVLTF | TGTGCCAGCAGCTTAAAGGACAACGTCCTGACTTTC
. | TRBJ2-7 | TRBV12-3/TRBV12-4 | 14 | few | CASSAETASYEQYF | TGTGCCAGCAGTGCGGAGACAGCCTCCTACGAGCAGTACTTC
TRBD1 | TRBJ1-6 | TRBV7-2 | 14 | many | CASSLGRGGSPLHF | TGTGCCAGCAGCCTCGGCAGGGGGGGTTCACCCCTCCACTTT
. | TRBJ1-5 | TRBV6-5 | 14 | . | CASSYRGFNQPQHF | TGTGCCAGCAGTTACCGGGGTTTCAATCAGCCCCAGCATTTT
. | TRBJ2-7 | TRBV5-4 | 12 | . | CASSLIRGEQYF | TGTGCCAGCAGCTTGATTAGGGGCGAGCAGTACTTC
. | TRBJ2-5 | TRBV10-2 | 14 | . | CASSEPIRMGTQYF | TGCGCCAGCAGTGAGCCGATTAGGATGGGGACCCAGTACTTC
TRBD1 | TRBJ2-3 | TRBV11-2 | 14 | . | CASSQRQGEDTQYF | TGTGCCAGCAGTCAAAGACAGGGAGAAGATACGCAGTATTTT
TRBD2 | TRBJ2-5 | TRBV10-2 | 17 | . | CASSAGLAGANQETQYF | TGCGCCAGCAGTGCCGGACTAGCGGGAGCGAACCAAGAGACCCAGTACTTC
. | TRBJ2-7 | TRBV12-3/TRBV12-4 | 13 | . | CASSLGPRNEQYF | TGTGCCAGCAGTTTAGGGCCTCGGAACGAGCAGTACTTC
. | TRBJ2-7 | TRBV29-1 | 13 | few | CSVEDIDSYEQYF | TGCAGCGTTGAAGATATAGACAGCTACGAGCAGTACTTC
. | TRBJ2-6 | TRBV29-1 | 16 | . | CSVHIGQESGANVLTF | TGCAGCGTTCACATTGGACAAGAGAGCGGGGCCAACGTCCTGACTTTC
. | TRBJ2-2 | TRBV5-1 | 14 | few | CASSRGGDTGELFF | TGCGCCAGCAGCCGTGGAGGGGACACCGGGGAGCTGTTTTTT
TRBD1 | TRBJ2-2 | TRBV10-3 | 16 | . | CAITAGTGMNTGELFF | TGTGCCATCACAGCAGGGACAGGAATGAACACTGGGGAGCTGTTTTTT
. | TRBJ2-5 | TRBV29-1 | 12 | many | CSVRVATVTQYF | TGCAGCGTCCGGGTAGCTACAGTGACCCAGTACTTC
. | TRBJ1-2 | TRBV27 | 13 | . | CASSFSQGRGYTF | TGTGCCAGCAGTTTCAGTCAGGGTCGTGGCTACACCTTC
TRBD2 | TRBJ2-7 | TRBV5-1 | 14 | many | CASRAGGGAYEQYF | TGCGCCAGCAGAGCCGGTGGGGGGGCCTACGAGCAGTACTTC
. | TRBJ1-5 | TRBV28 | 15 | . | CASRGSEHRGQPQHF | TGTGCCAGCAGGGGTAGCGAACATCGGGGTCAGCCCCAGCATTTT
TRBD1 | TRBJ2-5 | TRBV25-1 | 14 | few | CASSGDRGPETQYF | TGTGCCAGCAGTGGGGACAGGGGGCCAGAGACCCAGTACTTC
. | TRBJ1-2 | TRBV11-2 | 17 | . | CASSLPPLGASHYGYTF | TGTGCCAGCAGCTTACCACCCCTAGGGGCCTCGCACTATGGCTACACCTTC
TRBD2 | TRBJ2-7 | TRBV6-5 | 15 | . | CASRPTSGASYEQYF | TGTGCCAGCAGACCTACTAGCGGGGCCTCCTACGAGCAGTACTTC
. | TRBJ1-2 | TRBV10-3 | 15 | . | CASSGGPRAFFGYTF | TGTGCCAGCAGTGGGGGCCCCCGGGCTTTCTTTGGCTACACCTTC
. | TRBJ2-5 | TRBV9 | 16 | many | CASSAESQVGQETQYF | TGTGCCAGCAGCGCCGAGTCACAGGTGGGCCAAGAGACCCAGTACTTC
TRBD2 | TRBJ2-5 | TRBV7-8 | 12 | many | CASSPRSGRVCF | TGTGCCAGCAGCCCCCGTAGCGGGAGGGTATGCTTC
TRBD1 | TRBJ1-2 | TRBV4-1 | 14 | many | CASSQEQTGGGYTF | TGCGCCAGCAGCCAAGAACAGACAGGGGGTGGCTACACCTTC
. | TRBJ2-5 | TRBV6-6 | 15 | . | CASRISATGLETQYF | TGTGCCAGCAGAATATCTGCGACGGGCTTAGAGACCCAGTACTTC
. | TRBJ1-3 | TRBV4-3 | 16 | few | CASSQDGAGSGNTIYF | TGCGCCAGCAGCCAAGATGGCGCAGGGAGTGGAAACACCATATATTTT
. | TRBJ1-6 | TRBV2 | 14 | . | CASSEVGWNSPLHF | TGTGCCAGCAGTGAAGTCGGGTGGAATTCACCCCTCCACTTT
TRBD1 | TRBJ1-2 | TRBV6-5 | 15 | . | CASRQGADLRFGYTF | TGTGCCAGTCGTCAGGGGGCAGACCTTAGGTTTGGCTACACCTTC
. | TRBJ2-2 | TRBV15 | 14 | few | CATSGFTGSGELFF | TGTGCCACCAGCGGGTTTACCGGTTCCGGGGAGCTGTTTTTT
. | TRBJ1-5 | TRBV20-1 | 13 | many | CSAREHGDQPQHF | TGCAGTGCTAGAGAGCACGGAGATCAGCCCCAGCATTTT
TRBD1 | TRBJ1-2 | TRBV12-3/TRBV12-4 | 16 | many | CASRPPRDRAFYGYTF | TGTGCCAGCAGGCCTCCTCGGGACAGGGCCTTCTATGGCTACACCTTC
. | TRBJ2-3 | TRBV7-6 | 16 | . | CASGTSLAWSTDTQYF | TGTGCCAGCGGAACAAGCCTAGCTTGGAGCACAGATACGCAGTATTTT
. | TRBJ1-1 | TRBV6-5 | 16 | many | CASSYSEETAYTEAFF | TGTGCCAGCAGTTATTCAGAGGAGACAGCGTACACTGAAGCTTTCTTT
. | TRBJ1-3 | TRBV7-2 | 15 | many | CASSLGGVTGNTIYF | TGTGCCAGCAGCTTAGGTGGGGTAACTGGAAACACCATATATTTT
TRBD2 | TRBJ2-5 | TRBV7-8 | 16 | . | CASSLGFSGGAETQYF | TGTGCCAGCAGCTTAGGTTTTAGCGGGGGGGCCGAGACCCAGTACTTC
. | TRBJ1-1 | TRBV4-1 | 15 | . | CASSQDFGAGTEAFF | TGCGCCAGCAGCCAAGATTTCGGGGCTGGGACTGAAGCTTTCTTT
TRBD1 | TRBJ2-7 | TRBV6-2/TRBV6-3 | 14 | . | CASSYQQGAKEQYF | TGTGCCAGCAGTTACCAACAGGGGGCAAAAGAGCAGTACTTC
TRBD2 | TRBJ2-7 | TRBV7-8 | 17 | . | CASSLDQSGAFWNEQYF | TGTGCCAGCAGCTTAGACCAGAGCGGGGCGTTCTGGAACGAGCAGTACTTC
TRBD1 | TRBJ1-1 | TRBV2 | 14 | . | CASRRQGGPTEAFF | TGTGCCAGCAGGAGACAGGGTGGCCCCACTGAAGCTTTCTTT
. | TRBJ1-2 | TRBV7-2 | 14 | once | CASSLWTETYGYTF | TGTGCCAGCAGCTTATGGACAGAGACCTATGGCTACACCTTC
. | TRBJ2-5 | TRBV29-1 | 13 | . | CSVEIGSGETQYF | TGCAGCGTTGAAATAGGGAGTGGAGAGACCCAGTACTTC
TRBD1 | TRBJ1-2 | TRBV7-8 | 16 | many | CASSFVRGGTGYGYTF | TGTGCCAGCAGCTTCGTACGAGGGGGCACGGGCTATGGCTACACCTTC
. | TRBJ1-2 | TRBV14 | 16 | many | CASSQGWGALPYGYTF | TGTGCCAGCAGCCAAGGGTGGGGAGCCCTACCCTATGGCTACACCTTC
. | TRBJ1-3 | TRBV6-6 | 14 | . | CASSYPGPGNTIYF | TGTGCCAGCAGTTACCCGGGACCAGGAAACACCATATATTTT
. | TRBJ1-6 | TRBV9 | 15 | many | CASSGPGRVNSPLHF | TGTGCCAGCAGCGGTCCCGGGCGAGTCAATTCACCCCTCCACTTT
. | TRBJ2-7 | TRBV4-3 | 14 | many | CASSQAASSYEQYF | TGCGCCAGCAGCCAAGCAGCGAGCTCCTACGAGCAGTACTTC
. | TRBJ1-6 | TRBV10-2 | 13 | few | CASSDRTDLPLHF | TGCGCCAGCAGTGACAGGACTGATTTACCCCTCCACTTT
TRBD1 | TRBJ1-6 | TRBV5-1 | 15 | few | CASNTGGINNSPLHF | TGCGCCAGCAATACAGGGGGCATCAATAATTCACCCCTCCACTTT
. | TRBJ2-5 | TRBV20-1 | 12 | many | CSAKDLLETQYF | TGCAGTGCTAAAGACCTACTAGAGACCCAGTACTTC
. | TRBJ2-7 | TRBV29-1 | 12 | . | CSLDRSSYEQYF | TGCAGCCTCGACAGGAGCTCCTACGAGCAGTACTTC
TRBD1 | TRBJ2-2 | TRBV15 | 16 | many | CATSRGDRRNTGELFF | TGTGCCACCAGCAGAGGGGACAGGCGAAACACCGGGGAGCTGTTTTTT
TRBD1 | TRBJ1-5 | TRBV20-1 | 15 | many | CSASFSGTGGSPQHF | TGCAGTGCTAGCTTTTCTGGGACAGGAGGTTCGCCCCAGCATTTT
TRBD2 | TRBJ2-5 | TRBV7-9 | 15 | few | CASNKRSAGGETQYF | TGTGCCAGCAACAAAAGGTCGGCGGGAGGGGAGACCCAGTACTTC
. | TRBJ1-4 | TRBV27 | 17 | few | CASSLSRRTATNEKLFF | TGTGCCAGCAGTTTATCTCGGAGGACTGCAACTAATGAAAAACTGTTTTTT